In this sample, the clone carrying this T cell receptor (beta chain) turned up once. What it binds is not known. Libraries were prepared by immunoSEQ multiplex PCR; TCRdb keeps only in-frame clonotypes and omits some of them. The profile shows 80,000 to 100,000 clones, around 87% of them singletons. The data stem from a study of OX40 agonist ivuxolimab in advanced cancers. Study results and caveats: Within 6 weeks, CD4+ and CD8+ blood T cells expanded clonally at 0.1 to 3.0 mg/kg. The study found that CD8+ T cells averaged more expanded clones than CD4+.

The length of the CDR3 is 14 residues. Trimming at V came to 7 bases and at J to 5 bases, leaving 5 bases not matched to a gene. Looked up from germline, CDR1 is SEHNR and CDR2 is FQNEAQ (reference sequence). The TCR originated in an adult with an advanced solid tumor such as melanoma, head and neck, liver or kidney cancer. This chain joins TRBV7-9 and TRBJ1-6; TRBD1 matches 7 bases. The input for sequencing was CD4+ or CD8+ T cells sorted from blood, taken in a trial of the OX40 agonist ivuxolimab. This chain's CDR3 is CASTQGGNNSPLHF. CDR3 sequence (DNA): TGTGCCAGCACCCAGGGGGGGAATAATTCACCCCTCCACTTT.